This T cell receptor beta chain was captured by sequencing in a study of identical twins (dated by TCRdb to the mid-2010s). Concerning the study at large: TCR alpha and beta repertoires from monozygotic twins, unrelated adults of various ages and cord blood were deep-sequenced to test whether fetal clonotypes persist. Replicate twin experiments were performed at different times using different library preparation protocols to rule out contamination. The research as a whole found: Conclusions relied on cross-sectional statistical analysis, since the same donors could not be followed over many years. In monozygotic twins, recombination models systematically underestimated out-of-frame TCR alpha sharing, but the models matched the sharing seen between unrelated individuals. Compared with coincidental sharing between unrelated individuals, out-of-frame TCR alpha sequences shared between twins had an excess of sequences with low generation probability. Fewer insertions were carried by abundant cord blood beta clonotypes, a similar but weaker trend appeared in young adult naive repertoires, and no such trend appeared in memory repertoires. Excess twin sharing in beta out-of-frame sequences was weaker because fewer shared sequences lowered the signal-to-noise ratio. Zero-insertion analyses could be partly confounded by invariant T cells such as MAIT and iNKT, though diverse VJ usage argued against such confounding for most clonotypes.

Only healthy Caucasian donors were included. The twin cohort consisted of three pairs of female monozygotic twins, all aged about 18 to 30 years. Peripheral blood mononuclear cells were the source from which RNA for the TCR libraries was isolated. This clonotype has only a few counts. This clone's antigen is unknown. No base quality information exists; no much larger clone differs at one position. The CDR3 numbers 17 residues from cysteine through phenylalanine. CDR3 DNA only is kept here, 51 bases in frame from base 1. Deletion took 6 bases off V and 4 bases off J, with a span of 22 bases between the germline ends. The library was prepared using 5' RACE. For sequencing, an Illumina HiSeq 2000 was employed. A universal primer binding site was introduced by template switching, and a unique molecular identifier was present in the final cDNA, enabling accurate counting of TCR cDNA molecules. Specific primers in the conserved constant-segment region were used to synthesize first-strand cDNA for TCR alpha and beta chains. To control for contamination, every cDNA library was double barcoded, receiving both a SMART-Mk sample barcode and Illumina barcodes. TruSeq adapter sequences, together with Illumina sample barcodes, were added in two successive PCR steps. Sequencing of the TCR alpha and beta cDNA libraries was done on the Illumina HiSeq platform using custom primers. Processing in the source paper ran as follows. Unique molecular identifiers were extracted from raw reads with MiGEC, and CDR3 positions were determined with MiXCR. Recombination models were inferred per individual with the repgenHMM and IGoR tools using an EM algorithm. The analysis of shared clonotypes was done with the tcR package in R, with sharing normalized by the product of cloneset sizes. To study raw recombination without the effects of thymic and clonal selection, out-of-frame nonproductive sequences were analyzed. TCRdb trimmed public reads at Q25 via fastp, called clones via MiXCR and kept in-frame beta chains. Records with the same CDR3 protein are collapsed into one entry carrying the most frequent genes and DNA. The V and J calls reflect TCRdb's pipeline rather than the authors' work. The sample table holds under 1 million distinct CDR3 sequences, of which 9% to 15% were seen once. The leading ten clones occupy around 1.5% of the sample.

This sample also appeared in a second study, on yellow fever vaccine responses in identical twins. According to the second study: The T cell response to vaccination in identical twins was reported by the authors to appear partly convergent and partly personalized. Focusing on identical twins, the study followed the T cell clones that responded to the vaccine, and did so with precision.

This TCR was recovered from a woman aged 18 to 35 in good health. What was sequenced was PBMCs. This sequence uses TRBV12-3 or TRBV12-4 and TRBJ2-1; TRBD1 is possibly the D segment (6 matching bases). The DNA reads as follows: TGTGCCAGCAGCCAATATGGGACAAGTGGCTTTTACAATGAGCAGTTCTTC. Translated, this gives CASSQYGTSGFYNEQFF.